This paragraph reports one T cell receptor beta chain. Germline V gene lookup returns CDR1 SNHLY and CDR2 FYNNEI. Trimming stripped 6 bases from V and 0 bases from J, with 15 bases between. The CDR3 has 17 amino acids. Sequencing was performed with immunoSEQ multiplex PCR; in TCRdb, only in-frame clones are kept and a portion is missing. The data contain roughly 100,000 clones, about 88% of them singletons. The data were taken from a study of control samples from healthy donors and cancer patients. The sample consisted of blood. This chain links TRBV2 with TRBJ1-6; possibly TRBD1 for D (5 bases). The receptor was derived from a woman aged 45-60 years in good health. CDR3 loop: CASSRMGGSSYNSPLHF. As DNA, the CDR3 is TGTGCCAGCAGCCGAATGGGGGGGAGCTCCTATAATTCACCCCTCCACTTT.